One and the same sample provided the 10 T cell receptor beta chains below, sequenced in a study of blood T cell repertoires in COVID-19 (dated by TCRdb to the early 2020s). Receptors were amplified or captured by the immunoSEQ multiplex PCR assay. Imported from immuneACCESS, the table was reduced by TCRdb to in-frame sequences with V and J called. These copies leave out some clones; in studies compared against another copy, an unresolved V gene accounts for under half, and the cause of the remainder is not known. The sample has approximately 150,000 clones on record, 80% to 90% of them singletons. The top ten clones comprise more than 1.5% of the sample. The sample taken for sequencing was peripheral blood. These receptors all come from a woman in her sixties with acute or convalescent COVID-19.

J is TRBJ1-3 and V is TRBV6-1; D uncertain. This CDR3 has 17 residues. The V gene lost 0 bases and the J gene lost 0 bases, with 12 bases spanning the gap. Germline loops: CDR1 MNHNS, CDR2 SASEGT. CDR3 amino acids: CASSEARHQSSGNTIYF. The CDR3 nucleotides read TGTGCCAGCAGTGAAGCGCGGCACCAGAGCTCTGGAAACACCATATATTTT.

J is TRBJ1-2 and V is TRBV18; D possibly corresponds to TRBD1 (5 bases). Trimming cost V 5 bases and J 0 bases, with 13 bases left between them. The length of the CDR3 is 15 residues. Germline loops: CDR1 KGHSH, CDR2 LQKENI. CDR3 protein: CASSSAGFPNYGYTF. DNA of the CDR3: TGTGCCAGCTCATCCGCAGGGTTCCCTAACTATGGCTACACCTTC.

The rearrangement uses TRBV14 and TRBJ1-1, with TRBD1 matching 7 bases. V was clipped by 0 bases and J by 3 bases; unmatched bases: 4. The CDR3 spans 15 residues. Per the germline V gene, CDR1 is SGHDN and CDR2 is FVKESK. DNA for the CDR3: TGTGCCAGCAGCCAAGAGGGACAGTTGGACACTGAAGCTTTCTTT. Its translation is CASSQEGQLDTEAFF.

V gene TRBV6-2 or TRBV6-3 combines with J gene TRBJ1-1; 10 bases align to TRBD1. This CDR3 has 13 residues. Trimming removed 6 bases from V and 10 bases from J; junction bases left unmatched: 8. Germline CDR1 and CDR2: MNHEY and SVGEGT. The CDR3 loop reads CASSPPGQGRAFF. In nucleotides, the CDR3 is TGTGCCAGCAGCCCTCCGGGACAGGGGAGAGCTTTCTTT.

CDR3 sequence reads: CASSYSRGNEKLFF. For the CDR3, the DNA is TGCGCCAGCAGCTACTCGAGAGGAAATGAAAAACTGTTTTTT. The rearrangement links TRBV5-1 to TRBJ1-4; the D is unclear. V lost 3 bases to trimming and J lost 5 bases, with 11 bases between them. The CDR3 totals 14 residues. Per the germline V gene, CDR1 is SGHRS and CDR2 is YFSETQ. The full variable domain, in which reference TRBV5-1 and TRBJ1-4 provide the parts outside the CDR3, is KAGVTQTPRYLIKTRGQQVTLSCSPISGHRSVSWYQQTPGQGLQFLFEYFSETQRNKGNFPGRFSGRQFSNSRSEMNVSTLELGDSALYLCASSYSRGNEKLFFGSGTQLSVL.

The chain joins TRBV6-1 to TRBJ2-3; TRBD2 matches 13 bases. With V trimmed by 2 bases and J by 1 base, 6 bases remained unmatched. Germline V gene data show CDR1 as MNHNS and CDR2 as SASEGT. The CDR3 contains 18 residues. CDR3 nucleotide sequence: TGTGCCAGCAGTGAATGGCTCGGGACTAGCGGGGGCACAGATACGCAGTATTTT. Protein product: CASSEWLGTSGGTDTQYF.

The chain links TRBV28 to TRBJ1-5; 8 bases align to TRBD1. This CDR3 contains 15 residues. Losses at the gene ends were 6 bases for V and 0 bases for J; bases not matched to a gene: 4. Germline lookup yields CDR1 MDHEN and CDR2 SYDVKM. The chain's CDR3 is CASRKQGGSNQPQHF. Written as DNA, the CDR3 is TGTGCCAGCAGAAAACAGGGGGGTAGCAATCAGCCCCAGCATTTT.

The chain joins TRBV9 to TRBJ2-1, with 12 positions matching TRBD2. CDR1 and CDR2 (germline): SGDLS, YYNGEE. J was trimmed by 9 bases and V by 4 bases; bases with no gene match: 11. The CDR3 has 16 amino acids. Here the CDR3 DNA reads TGTGCCAGCAGCCCCAACCTAGCGGGGGGGTGGGGTGAGCAGTTCTTC. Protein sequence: CASSPNLAGGWGEQFF.

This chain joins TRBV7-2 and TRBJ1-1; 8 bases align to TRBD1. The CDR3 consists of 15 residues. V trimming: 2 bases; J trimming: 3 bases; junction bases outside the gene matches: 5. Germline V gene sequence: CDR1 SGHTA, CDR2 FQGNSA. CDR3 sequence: CASSLHGQGDTEAFF. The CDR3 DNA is TGTGCCAGCAGCTTACACGGACAGGGAGACACTGAAGCTTTCTTT.

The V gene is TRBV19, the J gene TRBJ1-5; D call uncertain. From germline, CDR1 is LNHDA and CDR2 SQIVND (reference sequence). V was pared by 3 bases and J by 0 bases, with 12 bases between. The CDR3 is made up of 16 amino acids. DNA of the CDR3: TGTGCCAGTAGTATGTGGAGGCTTAATAGCAATCAGCCCCAGCATTTT. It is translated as CASSMWRLNSNQPQHF.